The rows below give T cell receptor beta chains drawn from one sample of a study of human T cells and chemical hapten exposure. TCRdb analysed the RACE reads with MiXCR anew, one entry per CDR3 protein. In the table there are around 380,000 distinct CDR3 sequences, around 5% of which are singletons. Sequenced material: whole blood, taken in connection with sensitization to the hapten diphenylcyclopropenone (DPC). These TCRs come from a young woman with alopecia areata. Some clones in this sample may be carry-over from other donors' samples. CDR3s include the opening cysteine and the closing phenylalanine or tryptophan. The D gene is left open where the match is weak. Expanded clones are given a class, and other clones once, few, many or no size at all.

clone_size	v_call	j_call	d_call	cdr3_aa	cdr3_nt
many	TRBV20-1	TRBJ1-1	-	CSARRQDADTEAFF	TGCAGTGCTAGGAGGCAGGATGCGGACACTGAAGCTTTCTTT
-	TRBV18	TRBJ2-3	TRBD1	CASSPPGTADTDTQYF	TGTGCCAGCTCACCACCTGGGACAGCTGACACAGATACGCAGTATTTT
few	TRBV7-2	TRBJ2-7	-	CASSSPGGYEQYF	TGTGCCAGCAGTTCCCCCGGCGGGTACGAGCAGTACTTC
-	TRBV12-3/TRBV12-4	TRBJ2-7	TRBD1	CASKQGAHSYEQYF	TGTGCCAGCAAACAGGGGGCACACTCCTACGAGCAGTACTTC
-	TRBV5-1	TRBJ1-5	-	CASSPSGAVQPQHF	TGCGCCAGCAGCCCGTCGGGGGCCGTTCAGCCCCAGCATTTT
-	TRBV14	TRBJ2-3	TRBD2	CASSPLGLAGGRWDTQYF	TGTGCCAGCAGCCCCCTAGGATTAGCGGGGGGGCGATGGGATACGCAGTATTTT
-	TRBV25-1	TRBJ1-3	-	CASSEGQIPYTIYF	TGTGCCAGCAGTGAAGGGCAGATCCCATACACCATATATTTT
many	TRBV7-9	TRBJ1-1	-	CASSPMGEGEAFF	TGTGCCAGCAGCCCGATGGGGGAGGGTGAAGCTTTCTTT
few	TRBV3-1	TRBJ1-3	-	CASSRSYRGSSGNTIYF	TGTGCCAGCAGCCGGAGTTATAGGGGAAGCTCTGGAAACACCATATATTTT
few	TRBV12-3/TRBV12-4	TRBJ1-6	-	CASSPPRSPASPLHF	TGTGCCAGCAGCCCCCCTAGGAGTCCAGCTTCACCCCTCCACTTT
-	TRBV6-2/TRBV6-3	TRBJ1-2	-	CASNDYYGYTF	TGTGCCAGCAACGATTACTATGGCTACACCTTC
few	TRBV25-1	TRBJ1-5	-	CASRGVGVGQPQHF	TGTGCCAGCAGGGGAGTGGGGGTAGGTCAGCCCCAGCATTTT
many	TRBV29-1	TRBJ2-1	TRBD2	CSAEGLAGEYEQFF	TGCAGCGCTGAGGGACTAGCGGGGGAATATGAGCAGTTCTTC
-	TRBV5-4	TRBJ2-1	TRBD2	CASSLDWGGAVNEQFF	TGTGCCAGCAGCTTGGATTGGGGAGGGGCCGTTAATGAGCAGTTCTTC
-	TRBV4-1	TRBJ1-1	-	CASSQDEAVNTEAFF	TGCGCCAGCAGCCAAGATGAGGCGGTGAACACTGAAGCTTTCTTT
few	TRBV7-9	TRBJ2-3	-	CASSFPGARTDTQYF	TGTGCCAGCAGCTTCCCGGGGGCACGGACAGATACGCAGTATTTT
-	TRBV27	TRBJ2-5	TRBD1	CASSLALDREETQYF	TGTGCCAGCAGTTTGGCGTTGGACAGGGAAGAGACCCAGTACTTC
many	TRBV24-1	TRBJ2-3	-	CATSDSRRKADTQYF	TGTGCCACCAGTGATTCCCGCCGTAAGGCAGATACGCAGTATTTT
-	TRBV5-6	TRBJ1-1	TRBD1	CASSLGEGAGTEAFF	TGTGCCAGCAGCTTGGGAGAGGGGGCTGGCACTGAAGCTTTCTTT
-	TRBV7-2	TRBJ2-1	TRBD2	CASSLGSSGNEQFF	TGTGCCAGCAGCTTAGGTTCTAGCGGCAATGAGCAGTTCTTC
-	TRBV6-1	TRBJ2-5	TRBD2	CASKRTSGQETQYF	TGTGCCAGCAAAAGGACTAGCGGACAAGAGACCCAGTACTTC
-	TRBV5-1	TRBJ2-3	-	CASTLGGGDTQYF	TGCGCCAGCACCCTGGGAGGGGGTGATACGCAGTATTTT
many	TRBV19	TRBJ1-2	-	CASSMETGWDGYTF	TGTGCCAGTAGTATGGAAACAGGGTGGGATGGCTACACCTTC
-	TRBV6-6	TRBJ1-5	-	CASRDGSNQPQHF	TGTGCCAGCAGGGACGGTAGTAATCAGCCCCAGCATTTT
many	TRBV20-1	TRBJ1-1	-	CSARVHVNTEAFF	TGCAGTGCTAGAGTACATGTGAACACTGAAGCTTTCTTT
many	TRBV20-1	TRBJ2-1	-	CSARVADNEQFF	TGCAGTGCTAGAGTGGCGGACAATGAGCAGTTCTTC
few	TRBV6-2/TRBV6-3	TRBJ2-3	TRBD2	CASSYSHKRGSTDTQYF	TGTGCCAGCAGTTACTCCCATAAGCGGGGTAGCACAGATACGCAGTATTTT
many	TRBV19	TRBJ2-5	TRBD2	CASSVGGAQYF	TGTGCCAGTAGCGTCGGGGGGGCCCAGTACTTC
-	TRBV10-3	TRBJ1-4	-	CAISDRGTSEKLFF	TGTGCCATCAGTGATCGGGGGACAAGTGAAAAACTGTTTTTT
-	TRBV7-9	TRBJ1-6	-	CASSFRTYNSPLHF	TGTGCCAGCAGCTTCAGAACCTATAATTCACCCCTCCACTTT
many	TRBV7-2	TRBJ2-4	-	CASSLVMGLAKNIQYF	TGTGCCAGCAGCTTAGTCATGGGACTAGCCAAAAACATTCAGTACTTC
few	TRBV18	TRBJ1-2	TRBD1	CASSSTGTGNHYGYTF	TGTGCCAGCTCGTCAACGGGGACAGGGAATCACTATGGCTACACCTTC
-	TRBV7-2	TRBJ2-3	TRBD2	CASSSSGVTQYF	TGTGCCAGCAGCAGTAGCGGGGTTACGCAGTATTTT
-	TRBV7-2	TRBJ1-4	-	CASSRAGEKLFF	TGTGCCAGCAGCCGAGCGGGGGAAAAACTGTTTTTT
-	TRBV6-1	TRBJ2-3	-	CASSEESYTDTQYF	TGTGCCAGCAGTGAAGAGAGCTACACAGATACGCAGTATTTT
many	TRBV2	TRBJ1-3	TRBD1	CASSEARGLGNTIYF	TGTGCCAGCAGTGAAGCCAGGGGGCTAGGAAACACCATATATTTT
many	TRBV21-1	TRBJ1-6	-	CAELQGPNDKAYNSPLHF	TGTGCCGAGTTACAGGGGCCGAACGATAAAGCCTATAATTCACCCCTCCACTTT
few	TRBV7-3	TRBJ1-1	-	CASSLNPSATEAFF	TGTGCCAGCAGCTTAAATCCCTCTGCCACTGAAGCTTTCTTT
few	TRBV2	TRBJ2-5	-	CASKGDQETQYF	TGTGCCAGCAAGGGAGACCAAGAGACCCAGTACTTC
few	TRBV7-2	TRBJ1-1	-	CASSLATNLNTEAFF	TGTGCCAGCAGCTTAGCGACGAACTTGAACACTGAAGCTTTCTTT
-	TRBV7-8	TRBJ2-1	TRBD2	CASSLRGIAGDRNEQFF	TGTGCCAGCAGCTTACGGGGAATAGCGGGGGACCGCAATGAGCAGTTCTTC
-	TRBV5-5	TRBJ2-2	TRBD2	CASSSSSGGPNTGELFF	TGTGCCAGCAGCTCGAGTAGCGGGGGGCCGAACACCGGGGAGCTGTTTTTT
-	TRBV5-1	TRBJ2-7	-	CASGPGNSRAAYEQYF	TGCGCCAGCGGCCCCGGGAACAGCCGAGCCGCCTACGAGCAGTACTTC